This T cell receptor (beta chain) emerged from a study of cytotoxic CD8 clonotypes in ibrutinib-treated CLL. Clones were sequenced by immunoSEQ multiplex PCR, and TCRdb holds only the in-frame ones, with some missing. This sample yields some 200,000 clones, of which roughly three quarters are seen a single time; 5.5% to 6% belongs to the top ten. There are 16 residues in the CDR3. Germline V gene sequence: CDR1 ENHRY, CDR2 SYGVKD. V was cut by 3 bases and J by 0 bases, with 15 bases left in between. The sequence derives from a human donor with chronic lymphocytic leukemia. The rearrangement links TRBV10-3 to TRBJ2-7, with D tentatively TRBD1 (5 bases). Sequencing used PBMCs, obtained after 12 months of ibrutinib treatment. The CDR3 DNA reads as TGTGCCATCAGTGATCTCCCAGGGTCCTTCTCCTACGAGCAGTACTTC. It yields the protein CAISDLPGSFSYEQYF.